These 8 T cell receptor beta chains came from one sample sequenced in a study of glioma-infiltrating T cells. TCR alpha and beta CDR3 regions were amplified from RNA using iRepertoire nested multiplex PCR. A single record per CDR3 protein comes from TCRdb applying MiXCR to the multiplex PCR reads. The sample contains fewer than 500,000 distinct CDR3 sequences, roughly two fifths of which appear only once. Sequenced material: glioma tissue, nonneoplastic brain tissue, or PBMCs (not recorded which). The receptors originated from a human donor with low-grade glioma or glioblastoma, undergoing nonglioma brain surgery, or in good health (not recorded which).

This clonotype was counted only a few times. The genes are TRBV2 and TRBJ2-7; D perhaps matches TRBD2 (8 bases). There are 14 residues in the CDR3. The V and J ends lost 9 bases and 0 bases respectively, with 15 bases between them. The germline CDR1 and CDR2 sequences are SNHLY and FYNNEI. CDR3 sequence (DNA): TGTGCCAGTCGTAGCGGGGACAGCTCCTACGAGCAGTACTTC. This codes for CASRSGDSSYEQYF.

This chain connects TRBV9 to TRBJ2-3; D is possibly TRBD1 (6 bases). This CDR3 has 15 amino acids. The germline V gene encodes CDR1 SGDLS and CDR2 YYNGEE. Trimming stripped 0 bases from V and 3 bases from J, with 11 bases between. The DNA of the CDR3 is TGTGCCAGCAGCGTAGCTCAGGGGAAAACAGATACGCAGTATTTT. Residues: CASSVAQGKTDTQYF.

This clonotype has at least ten counts. This chain connects TRBV20-1 to TRBJ2-3; the match to TRBD2 covers 9 bases. Germline V gene sequence: CDR1 DFQATT, CDR2 SNEGSKA (reference sequence). V was pared by 5 bases and J by 5 bases, with 8 bases of the junction left unmatched. This CDR3 contains 14 residues. Here the CDR3 DNA reads TGCAGTGCTTTAGCGGGGGCGGGGGTAGATACGCAGTATTTT. It encodes CSALAGAGVDTQYF.

This clonotype was seen at least ten times. The chain carries TRBV6-1 and TRBJ1-1, with D maybe TRBD1 (5 bases). V was cut by 6 bases and J by 1 base, with 9 bases left in between. The germline CDR1 and CDR2 sequences are MNHNS and SASEGT. The CDR3 length is 13 residues. In nucleotides, the CDR3 is TGTGCCAGCAGGGCAACAGGGAACACTGAAGCTTTCTTT. Protein product: CASRATGNTEAFF.

The genes are TRBV20-1 and TRBJ1-5; D is unclear. Germline CDR1 and CDR2: DFQATT and SNEGSKA (reference sequence). The CDR3 totals 14 residues. V gave up 4 bases and J gave up 1 base, with 11 bases separating them. The CDR3 coding sequence is TGCAGTGCTATTGACACCCTGAGCAATCAGCCCCAGCATTTT. Translation: CSAIDTLSNQPQHF.

The rearrangement joins TRBV27 to TRBJ2-7; 10 bases fit TRBD2. The V segment lost 7 bases and the J segment 4 bases; nucleotides outside the gene matches: 10. There are 15 residues in the CDR3. Germline V lookup: CDR1 MNHEY, CDR2 SMNVEV (reference sequence). The CDR3 region is CASNSWPSGSYEQYF. CDR3 coding DNA: TGTGCCAGCAACAGCTGGCCTAGCGGGAGTTACGAGCAGTACTTC.

The V and J genes are TRBV6-1 and TRBJ1-1; TRBD1 agrees at 9 bases. Germline V gene lookup returns CDR1 MNHNS and CDR2 SASEGT. The CDR3 loop spans 15 amino acids. V shed 5 bases, J shed 5 bases, and the junction held 9 bases outside the gene matches. The CDR3 coding sequence is TGTGCCAGCAGTTTACCCGGGACAGGGAGGACTGAAGCTTTCTTT. Its translation: CASSLPGTGRTEAFF.

The sample holds many counts of this clonotype. The chain employs TRBV27 and TRBJ2-1, with 11 bases matching TRBD1. CDR1 and CDR2 (germline): MNHEY, SMNVEV (reference sequence). V lost 7 bases to trimming and J lost 5 bases; unmatched junction nucleotides: 10. There are 16 residues in the CDR3. The chain's CDR3 is CASNPWGTGGNNEQFF. CDR3 sequence (DNA): TGTGCCAGCAATCCCTGGGGGACAGGGGGGAACAATGAGCAGTTCTTC.